A selection of T cell receptor beta chains follows, all from one sample in a study of CD8 T cells in Susac syndrome. In TCRdb, the immunoSEQ multiplex PCR reads were re-called with MiXCR into one record per CDR3 protein. The table records a few hundred thousand distinct CDR3 sequences, around 84% of them present only once. Source material: CD8+ T cells from PBMCs. Receptor source: a human donor with multiple sclerosis. The CDR3 runs from the conserved cysteine through the conserved F or W. D genes are given only for firm matches.

v_call	d_call	cdr3_aa
TRBV3-1	NA	CASSQVRQGLGGYTF
TRBV28	TRBD1	CASSLRRQGFYQPQHF
TRBV14	NA	CASSQVDSGNTIYF
TRBV10-3	TRBD2	CAIGVLAGGHTDTQYF
TRBV28	NA	CASSSARDPTYEQYF
TRBV14	TRBD1	CASSAAGTVNSPLHF
TRBV4-1	NA	CASSQDRKTLVRHEQFF
TRBV28	NA	CASSQRPGKQETQYF
TRBV12-3/TRBV12-4	TRBD1	CASSPTGTGYTF
TRBV12-3/TRBV12-4	TRBD2	CASSRASRLAGYQETQYF
TRBV20-1	TRBD2	CSADGTSNWADEQYF
TRBV9	NA	CASSLPTSRNEQFF
TRBV12-3/TRBV12-4	TRBD1	CASSDRQGTNEKLFF
TRBV28	NA	CASTIMDPRGRTLQGAGELFF
TRBV28	NA	CASSPGQSPEAQYF
TRBV6-4	NA	CASREGTEAFF